This T cell receptor (beta chain) was captured by sequencing in a study of blood T cell repertoires in COVID-19. Study background: The cDNA or gDNA used as material had been derived from T cells, B-cell-depleted T cells, or PBMCs.

Those enrolled in Seattle joined during active infection and were followed longitudinally afterward. Trimming took off 5 bases at V and 1 base at J, with 15 bases between the two ends. The V gene's germline CDR1 is SGHTA and CDR2 FQGNSA. This CDR3 is built from 16 residues. TCRdb's copy holds only in-frame clones and misses some; the assay was immunoSEQ multiplex PCR. The sample records 50,000 to 60,000 clones, more than 65% being singletons. The material sequenced was peripheral blood. The rearrangement links TRBV7-2 to TRBJ2-4; D gene ambiguous. This receptor was obtained from an elderly man with COVID-19, enrolled during active disease. CDR3 DNA sequence: TGTGCCAGCAGCCCTGGGCCCCTACTCGCCAAAAACATTCAGTACTTC. It specifies CASSPGPLLAKNIQYF.